This T cell receptor beta chain was identified during a study of T cell responses to AZD1222 COVID-19 vaccine. The V gene lost 4 bases and the J gene lost 1 base, with 12 bases spanning the gap. Germline V gives CDR1 SGHNT, CDR2 YYREEE (reference sequence). This CDR3 spans 15 amino acids. Profiling relied on immunoSEQ multiplex PCR, and the TCRdb table lists in-frame clones only, not all of them. The table has 200,000 to 300,000 clones, about 92% seen once. Study-wide results and caveats: Spike-specific TCR breadth and depth rose after two AZD1222 doses. Baseline testing showed seropositivity in only a handful of AZD1222 recipients. It should be noted that donors were predominantly white British and more often female, and clonal diversity was possibly underestimated. It was only after the peak T cell response that any repertoires were sampled.

Details on this clone: The antigen remains unidentified.

This receptor was taken from an adult in good health. This material consisted of peripheral blood, taken on day 0 of AZD1222 vaccination. The V and J genes are TRBV5-4 and TRBJ2-4; perhaps TRBD2 as D (6 bases). The CDR3 reads CASSQGGLAKNIQYF. The CDR3 coding sequence is TGTGCCAGCAGCCAGGGAGGTCTGGCCAAAAACATTCAGTACTTC.